This TCR beta chain came from a study of T-cell reconstitution after alpha-beta-depleted transplantation in children. The authors prepared the TCRbeta library with unique molecular identifiers. MiXCR, run by TCRdb on the PCR reads, gives a single entry per CDR3 protein. The repertoire has fewer than 400,000 distinct CDR3 sequences, 20% to 30% of them found once; the top ten carry around 9.9%. In germline, CDR1 is SGHVS, CDR2 FQNEAQ. The CDR3 spans 16 residues. Trimming at V came to 6 bases and at J to 0 bases, leaving 7 bases not matched to a gene. The TCR was taken from a male patient under 18 who had a stem cell transplant for acute lymphoblastic leukemia, so the T cells may come from the graft donor. This chain joins TRBV7-8 and TRBJ2-3; 9 nucleotides agree with TRBD2. The sequences come from PBMCs, mostly from graft donor cells, collected 180 days after TCRalphabeta/CD19-depleted stem cell transplant. The CDR3 sequence: CASSSGSYLSTDTQYF. The CDR3 coding sequence is TGTGCCAGCAGTAGCGGGAGTTACCTCAGCACAGATACGCAGTATTTT.